This T cell receptor beta chain was found in a study of control samples from healthy donors and cancer patients. Only in-frame clones appear in the TCRdb table, and some are missing; sequencing was by immunoSEQ multiplex PCR. The sample comprises a few hundred thousand clones, approximately 90% of which are singletons, and around 6.5% rests with the top ten. The CDR3 totals 17 residues. The germline V gene encodes CDR1 SGDLS and CDR2 YYNGEE. Germline trimming cut 0 bases from V and 2 bases from J; bases unmatched to any gene: 9. The V call is TRBV9, the J call TRBJ2-3; 7 bases fit TRBD2. The sequenced sample was PBMCs. The clonotype comes from a man in his forties with head and neck cancer. This CDR3 is CASSVAPAGTNTDTQYF. CDR3 bases: TGTGCCAGCAGCGTAGCCCCGGCTGGGACTAACACAGATACGCAGTATTTT.